The present TCR beta chain was sequenced within a study of T cell changes during pregnancy in multiple sclerosis. Generated by immunoSEQ multiplex PCR, the TCRdb table keeps only in-frame clones and is missing some. The sample lists approximately 44,000 clones, 90% occurring once. CDR1 is LNHNV, CDR2 YYDKDF, per germline (reference sequence). The CDR3 runs 17 residues. J lost 0 bases, V lost 3 bases, and 8 bases had no gene match. This material consisted of CD8+ T cells from peripheral blood mononuclear cells, taken in the third trimester of pregnancy. The clonotype comes from a female donor with multiple sclerosis, enrolled in a pregnancy study. V and J are TRBV15 and TRBJ2-4, with 7 bases that match TRBD2. CDR3 nucleotides: TGTGCCACCAGCAGCTCCTCTAGCGGCTTAGCCAAAAACATTCAGTACTTC. This encodes CATSSSSSGLAKNIQYF.